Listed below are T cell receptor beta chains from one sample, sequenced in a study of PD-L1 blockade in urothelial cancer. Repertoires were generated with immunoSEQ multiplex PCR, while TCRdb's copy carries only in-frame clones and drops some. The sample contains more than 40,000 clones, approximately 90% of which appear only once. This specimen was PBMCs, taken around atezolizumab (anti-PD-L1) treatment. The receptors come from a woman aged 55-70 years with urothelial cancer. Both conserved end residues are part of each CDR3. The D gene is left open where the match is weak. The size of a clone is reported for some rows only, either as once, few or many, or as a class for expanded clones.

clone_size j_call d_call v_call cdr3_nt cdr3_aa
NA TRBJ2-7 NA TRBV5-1 TGCGCCAGCAGCTTGGAGGGCGGACTCTCCTACGAGCAGTACTTC CASSLEGGLSYEQYF
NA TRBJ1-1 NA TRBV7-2 TGTGCCAGCAGCGCCGTAGATACTGAAGCTTTCTTT CASSAVDTEAFF
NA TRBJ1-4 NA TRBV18 TGTGCCAGCTCACCAGGGCTGGGTGAAAAACTGTTTTTT CASSPGLGEKLFF
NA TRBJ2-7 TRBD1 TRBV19 TGTGCCAGTACTTTATCGGGACAGCGAGACTACGAGCAGTACTTC CASTLSGQRDYEQYF
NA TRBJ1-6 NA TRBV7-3 TGTGCCAGCAGCTTCAGATTCAGCTCCTATAATTCACCCCTCCACTTT CASSFRFSSYNSPLHF
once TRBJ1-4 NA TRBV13 TGTGCCAGCAGCTCCCGACAGAAAACAACTAATGAAAAACTGTTTTTT CASSSRQKTTNEKLFF
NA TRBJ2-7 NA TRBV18 TGTGCCAGCTCACCTACCTACGAGCAGTACTTC CASSPTYEQYF
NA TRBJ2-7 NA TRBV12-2 TGTGCAAGTCGCTCTAGTTTGGGGAGGGACAGGGCCGCCGAGCAGTACTTC CASRSSLGRDRAAEQYF
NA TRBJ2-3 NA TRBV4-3 TGCGCCAGCAGCCAAGAACTAGCACCAGATACGCAGTATTTT CASSQELAPDTQYF
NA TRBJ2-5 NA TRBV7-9 TGTGCCAGCAGCTTAGTCACGCTACAAGAGACCCAGTACTTC CASSLVTLQETQYF
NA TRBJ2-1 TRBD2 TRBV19 TGTGCCAGTAGTCCCCGGCAAGGGACTAGCGGGAGGAATGAGCAGTTCTTC CASSPRQGTSGRNEQFF
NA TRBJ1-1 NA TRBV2 TGTGCCAGCACCTACCTAAGCTCGAACACTGAAGCTTTCTTT CASTYLSSNTEAFF
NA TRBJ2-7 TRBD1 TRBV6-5 TGTGCCAGCAGGCGAGGGGACAGCTACGAGCAGTACTTC CASRRGDSYEQYF
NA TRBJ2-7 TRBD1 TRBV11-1 TGTGCCAGCAGCTCGGACAGGGACGAGCAGTACTTC CASSSDRDEQYF
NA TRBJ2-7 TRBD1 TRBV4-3 TGCGCCAGCAGCAACAGTCCAGGACAGGGGGCGTCCGAGCAGTACTTC CASSNSPGQGASEQYF
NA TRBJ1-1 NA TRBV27 TGTGCCAGCAGAACAGGGTTAGTGAACACTGAAGCTTTCTTT CASRTGLVNTEAFF
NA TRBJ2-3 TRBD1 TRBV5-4 TGTGCCAGCAGCTACGACAGGGGGCGAGATACGCAGTATTTT CASSYDRGRDTQYF
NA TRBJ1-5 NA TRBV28 TGTGCCAGTAAGATGAGAGGGCATAGCAATCAGCCCCAGCATTTT CASKMRGHSNQPQHF
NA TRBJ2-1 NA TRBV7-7 TGTGCCAGCAGCCCAGGATGGCCAGGGGTCCGCAATGAGCAGTTCTTC CASSPGWPGVRNEQFF
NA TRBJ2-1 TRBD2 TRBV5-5 TGTGCCAGCACCCTTGGCGGGGGGGGCAATGAGCAGTTCTTC CASTLGGGGNEQFF
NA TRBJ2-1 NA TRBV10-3 TGTGCCATCAGTGAGTCCCTCGTCGGGGGTGAGCAGTTCTTC CAISESLVGGEQFF
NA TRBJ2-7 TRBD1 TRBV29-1 TGCAGCGTCCATCCCGGGACAGGGGCCTACGAGCAGTACTTC CSVHPGTGAYEQYF
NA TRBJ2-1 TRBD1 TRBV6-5 TGTGCCAGCAGTCCGGGACAGGGGGCTTACAATGAGCAGTTCTTC CASSPGQGAYNEQFF
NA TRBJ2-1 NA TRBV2 TGTGCCAGCAGTCCGCAGGGAACCTACAATGAGCAGTTCTTC CASSPQGTYNEQFF
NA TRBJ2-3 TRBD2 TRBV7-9 TGTGCCAGCAGCCCGGGAGGAGCGTCAGATACGCAGTATTTT CASSPGGASDTQYF
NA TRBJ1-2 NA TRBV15 TGTGCCACCAGCAGAGGTCCGGTAGCTAACTATGGCTACACCTTC CATSRGPVANYGYTF
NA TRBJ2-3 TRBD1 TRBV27 TGTGCCAGCAGTTGGGGGACAGGAGGCACAGATACGCAGTATTTT CASSWGTGGTDTQYF
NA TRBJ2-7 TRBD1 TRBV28 TGTGCCAGCATCCGGGACAGGGGGGGCTACGAGCAGTACTTC CASIRDRGGYEQYF
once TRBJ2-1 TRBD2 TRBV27 TGTGCCAGCAGTCTCGGACTAGCGTACGTCTCCTACAATGAGCAGTTCTTC CASSLGLAYVSYNEQFF
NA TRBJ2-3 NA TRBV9 TGTGCCAGCAGCGTAGCGGGGGATAGCACAGATACGCAGTATTTT CASSVAGDSTDTQYF
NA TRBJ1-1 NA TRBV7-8 TGTGCCAGCAGCCGCACTGAAGCTTTCTTT CASSRTEAFF
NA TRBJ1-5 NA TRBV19 TGTGCCAGTAGTTCAGAACAGGGAAGGGGTCAGCCCCAGCATTTT CASSSEQGRGQPQHF
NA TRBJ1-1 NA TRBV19 TGTGCCAGTAAGGGGGGGAAGCACACTGAAGCTTTCTTT CASKGGKHTEAFF
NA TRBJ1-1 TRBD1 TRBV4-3 TGCGCCAGCAGCCAAATAGACAGGGTGTACACTGAAGCTTTCTTT CASSQIDRVYTEAFF
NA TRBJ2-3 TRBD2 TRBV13 TGTGCCAGCAGCTTAGGTAGCGGGAGGCCCACAGATACGCAGTATTTT CASSLGSGRPTDTQYF
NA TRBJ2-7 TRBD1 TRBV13 TGTGCCAGCAGCTCCGGGACAGGGGTCTACGAGCAGTACTTC CASSSGTGVYEQYF
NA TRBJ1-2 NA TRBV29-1 TGCAGCGACCTGGACTCCGGCGCCTATGGCTACACCTTC CSDLDSGAYGYTF
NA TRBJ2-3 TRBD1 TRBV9 TGTGCCAGCAGCCCTAGGACAGGTAACACAGATACGCAGTATTTT CASSPRTGNTDTQYF
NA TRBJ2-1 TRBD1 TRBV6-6 TGTGCCAGCAGTTATAACCAGGGGGCCTACAATGAGCAGTTCTTC CASSYNQGAYNEQFF
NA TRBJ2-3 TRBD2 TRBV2 TGTGCCAGCAGTGAGGGGGGGAGGAGCACAGATACGCAGTATTTT CASSEGGRSTDTQYF
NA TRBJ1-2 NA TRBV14 TGTGCCAGCAGTTTGAGTTCTAACTATGGCTACACCTTC CASSLSSNYGYTF